Following are 30 T cell receptor beta chains from one sample sequenced in a study of cytomegalovirus exposure and HLA in healthy donors. Primers for the PCR totalled 60 Vbeta and 13 Jbeta. Using immunoSEQ multiplex PCR, the repertoire was profiled, and TCRdb retains in-frame clones only, with some absent. The sample shows over 150,000 clones, 60% to 85% of them seen only once. Sequenced input: PBMCs. The receptors here all came from a woman aged 45-65 years in good health and CMV-seropositive.

V and J are TRBV2 and TRBJ2-1; 10 bases are shared with TRBD2. This CDR3 spans 19 amino acids. CDR1 is SNHLY, CDR2 FYNNEI, per germline. V lost 8 bases and J lost 2; bases outside the gene matches: 18. The chain's CDR3 is CASRRWAPQAGGPYNEQFF. CDR3 nucleotide sequence: TGTGCCAGCCGCAGGTGGGCCCCCCAAGCGGGAGGGCCCTACAATGAGCAGTTCTTC.

This chain uses TRBV28 with TRBJ1-5; the match to TRBD1 covers 12 bases. There are 14 residues in the CDR3. V lost 6 bases and J lost 6; bases outside the gene matches: 3. Per germline, CDR1 MDHEN and CDR2 SYDVKM. Here the CDR3 DNA reads TGTGCCAGCAGCGGGGACAGGGGGCCTCAGCCCCAGCATTTT. Amino acid sequence: CASSGDRGPQPQHF.

The chain joins TRBV4-1 to TRBJ2-7; 11 bases align to TRBD2. The CDR3 runs to 15 residues. Germline V gene lookup returns CDR1 MGHRA and CDR2 YSYEKL. V gave up 4 bases and J gave up 4 bases; unmatched junction bases: 6. The CDR3 loop is CASSPRTSGSYEQYF. The CDR3 region has the DNA TGCGCCAGCAGCCCCCGAACTAGCGGGAGTTACGAGCAGTACTTC.

The rearrangement uses TRBV10-3 and TRBJ2-7; D is undetermined. Trimming shortened V by 0 bases and J by 4 bases, and 7 bases separated the two germline ends. CDR3 length equals 13 residues. Germline V CDR1 and CDR2: ENHRY, SYGVKD. CDR3 protein: CAISESSRYEQYF. In nucleotides, the CDR3 is TGTGCCATCAGTGAGTCGAGCAGGTACGAGCAGTACTTC.

The chain joins TRBV18 to TRBJ2-3, with D possibly being TRBD2 (6 bases). Germline lookup yields CDR1 KGHSH and CDR2 LQKENI. V dropped 3 bases and J dropped 4 bases, with 17 bases sitting between them. There are 16 residues in the CDR3. The CDR3 nucleotides are TGTGCCAGCTCACCCGCGCTTGCGGGGTGGTCAGATACGCAGTATTTT. Residues: CASSPALAGWSDTQYF.

V usage is TRBV29-1 and J usage is TRBJ2-2; 11 bases are a match to TRBD2. J gave up 4 bases and V 5 bases, and 12 bases lay outside the gene matches. This CDR3 comprises 17 residues. Germline CDR1 SQVTM, CDR2 ANQGSEA. The CDR3 is CSVPVDLAGGSTGELFF. For the CDR3, the DNA is TGCAGCGTTCCCGTCGATCTAGCGGGAGGATCCACCGGGGAGCTGTTTTTT.

The rearrangement joins TRBV6-6 to TRBJ2-7; 8 bases are shared with TRBD1. Germline loops: CDR1 MNHNY, CDR2 SVGAGI (reference sequence). The CDR3 has 12 residues. Trimming took 10 bases from V and 2 from J; bases not matched to a gene: 4. CDR3 protein: CATATGAYEQYF. CDR3 DNA sequence: TGTGCCACTGCGACAGGGGCCTACGAGCAGTACTTC.

This chain connects TRBV25-1 to TRBJ1-2; D remains unclear. Germline loops: CDR1 MGHDK, CDR2 SYGVNS. The CDR3 consists of 11 residues. V lost 3 bases, J lost 8 bases, and 7 bases lay in between. The CDR3 DNA is TGTGCCAGCAGTGAGACTGCGGGCTACACCTTC. Amino acids: CASSETAGYTF.

In its sample, this clone was seen once. DNA for the CDR3: TGTGCCAGCAGCTTGGCGGCTAGCATCGATGAGCAGTTCTTC. The encoded protein is CASSLAASIDEQFF. The V gene is TRBV5-4, the J gene TRBJ2-1; tentative D call: TRBD2 (5 bases). The germline CDR1 and CDR2 sequences are SGHNT and YYREEE (reference sequence). Trimming shortened V by 0 bases and J by 8 bases, and 12 bases separated the two germline ends. The CDR3 covers 14 residues.

V usage is TRBV27 and J usage is TRBJ2-7; 7 bases match TRBD2. This CDR3 region has 15 residues. J was trimmed by 0 bases and V by 2 bases; bases with no gene match: 4. Germline loops: CDR1 MNHEY, CDR2 SMNVEV (reference sequence). This CDR3 reads CASSLGAGVSYEQYF. The CDR3 nucleotides are TGTGCCAGCAGTTTAGGGGCGGGAGTCTCCTACGAGCAGTACTTC.

This rearrangement joins TRBV28 to TRBJ2-7, with D tentatively TRBD1 (6 bases). The V end was cut by 8 bases, the J end by 4 bases, with 18 bases between. The CDR3 is made up of 14 amino acids. From germline, CDR1 is MDHEN and CDR2 SYDVKM. CDR3 DNA: TGTGCCAGCCGCTGGGGTCAGGGGCCTTACGAGCAGTACTTC. It codes for CASRWGQGPYEQYF.

The chain joins TRBV7-9 to TRBJ2-6, with D unresolved. Trimming cost V 8 bases and J 0 bases, with 11 bases left between them. Germline V CDR1 and CDR2: SEHNR, FQNEAQ (reference sequence). The CDR3 consists of 15 residues. The chain's CDR3 is CASLNFYSGANVLTF. CDR3 DNA sequence: TGTGCCAGCCTCAATTTCTACTCTGGGGCCAACGTCCTGACTTTC.

The chain joins TRBV7-9 to TRBJ1-5, with D perhaps matching TRBD1 (6 bases). This CDR3 has 16 amino acids. The ends were cut back, 5 bases at V and 11 bases at J, with 25 bases in the middle. Germline assignment: CDR1 SEHNR and CDR2 FQNEAQ (reference sequence). The CDR3 sequence is CASSRGGTAGQSAQHF. The CDR3 DNA is TGTGCCAGCAGCCGGGGGGGGACTGCGGGACAATCAGCCCAGCATTTT. Variable domain in full (rest from reference TRBV7-9 and TRBJ1-5): DTGVSQNPRHKITKRGQNVTFRCDPISEHNRLYWYRQTLGQGPEFLTYFQNEAQLEKSRLLSDRFSAERPKGSFSTLEIQRTEQGDSAMYLCASSRGGTAGQSAQHFGDGTRLSIL.

The chain recombines TRBV6-4 with TRBJ2-1, with a possible D match to TRBD2 (7 bases). CDR1 and CDR2 (germline): MRHNA, SNTAGT. The germline V and J ends were trimmed by 4 bases and 1 base, with 11 bases remaining between them. This CDR3 is 15 amino acids long. This chain's CDR3 is CASSAGGASYNEQFF. The CDR3 DNA reads as TGTGCCAGCAGTGCTGGGGGGGCTTCCTACAATGAGCAGTTCTTC.

The gene calls are TRBV7-9 and TRBJ2-2; D may be TRBD1 (7 bases). Trimming shortened V by 1 base and J by 5 bases, and 11 bases separated the two germline ends. The CDR3 has 15 amino acids. Germline-derived CDR1 and CDR2 are SEHNR and FQNEAQ (reference sequence). In DNA, the CDR3 is TGTGCCAGCAGCTTAGTGCAGGGGGGAACCGGGGAGCTGTTTTTT. It yields the protein CASSLVQGGTGELFF. The full variable domain, its missing parts supplied by reference TRBV7-9 and TRBJ2-2, is DTGVSQNPRHKITKRGQNVTFRCDPISEHNRLYWYRQTLGQGPEFLTYFQNEAQLEKSRLLSDRFSAERPKGSFSTLEIQRTEQGDSAMYLCASSLVQGGTGELFFGEGSRLTVL.

The chain combines TRBV4-1 with TRBJ2-5, with no clear D. Matching the DNA end better, TRBJ2-7 makes the J call doubtful. Germline assignment: CDR1 MGHRA and CDR2 YSYEKL. The CDR3 has 13 amino acids. CDR3 in DNA: TGCGCCAGCGCCTCCCCGGGTTCCTACGAGCAGTACTTC. Protein: CASASPGSYEQYF.

The chain is built from TRBV11-2 and TRBJ2-7, with 10 nucleotides matching TRBD2. Looked up from germline, CDR1 is SGHAT and CDR2 is FQNNGV. This CDR3 is built from 16 residues. V shed 5 bases and J 2 bases; nucleotides not matched to a gene: 9. In DNA, the CDR3 is TGTGCCAGCAGCCAAGAATTCCTAGCGGGAGCCTACGAGCAGTACTTC. Protein sequence: CASSQEFLAGAYEQYF.

This clone was detected a few times. The chain recombines TRBV19 with TRBJ1-5; D gene unclear. Germline V gene sequence: CDR1 LNHDA, CDR2 SQIVND (reference sequence). This CDR3 is built from 12 residues. V lost 7 bases, J lost 9 bases, and 13 bases lay in between. The CDR3 sequence: CASNDRDPPQHF. CDR3 bases: TGTGCCAGTAATGATCGGGATCCGCCCCAGCATTTT.

The table lists this clone with a few counts. This chain joins TRBV10-1 and TRBJ2-5; 7 bases fit TRBD1. In germline, CDR1 is WNHNN, CDR2 SYGVQD (reference sequence). The CDR3 covers 13 residues. V dropped 10 bases and J dropped 5; count of bases not matched to a gene: 10. The CDR3 bases are TGCGCCACCCAGGGACAGCCGGGGGAGACCCAGTACTTC. It yields the protein CATQGQPGETQYF.

The V call is TRBV4-2, the J call TRBJ1-4; D gene uncertain. The CDR3 covers 19 residues. The V end was cut by 0 bases, the J end by 0 bases, with 17 bases between. Germline V gene lookup returns CDR1 LGHNA and CDR2 YNFKEQ. The chain's CDR3 is CASSQDPVRGIATNEKLFF. The CDR3 DNA reads TGTGCCAGCAGCCAAGATCCGGTTCGCGGGATAGCAACTAATGAAAAACTGTTTTTT.

This clone was picked up one time. The rearrangement links TRBV7-2 to TRBJ2-5; the match to TRBD1 covers 9 bases. There are 14 residues in the CDR3. J gave up 4 bases and V 5 bases, and 5 bases lay outside the gene matches. From germline, CDR1 is SGHTA and CDR2 FQGNSA. In DNA, the CDR3 is TGTGCCAGCAGCCGGGGACAGGGCGGAGAGACCCAGTACTTC. Amino acids: CASSRGQGGETQYF.

The chain couples TRBV29-1 to TRBJ2-7, with D possibly TRBD2 on 7 matching bases. The CDR3 has 14 amino acids. Germline-derived CDR1 and CDR2 are SQVTM and ANQGSEA. Written as DNA, the CDR3 is TGCAGTGGGAGGGGGAGGAGTTCTACGGGGGAGCAGTACTTC. Amino acids: CSGRGRSSTGEQYF.

The chain carries TRBV12-5 and TRBJ2-2; the D is unclear. This CDR3 contains 13 residues. V was cut by 4 bases and J by 2 bases, with 5 bases left in between. Germline V gene sequence: CDR1 LGHNT, CDR2 FRNRAP. The CDR3 bases are TGTGCTAGTGGTTCCACTAACACCGGGGAGCTGTTTTTT. It translates to CASGSTNTGELFF.

Remarks on this clone: Germline is not matched at one junction end, which may reflect a read error. V gene TRBV7-7 combines with J gene TRBJ2-5; tentatively, D is TRBD2 (5 bases). The CDR3 extends over 13 amino acids. Germline V CDR1 and CDR2: SSHAT, FNYEAQ (reference sequence). The CDR3 reads CASSPDFQETQYF. CDR3 nucleotides: TGTGCTAGCAGCCCGGACTTCCAAGAGACCCAGTACTTC.

The chain joins TRBV19 to TRBJ1-2; 7 nucleotides line up with TRBD1. V dropped 2 bases and J dropped 4; count of bases not matched to a gene: 28. CDR1 is LNHDA, CDR2 SQIVND, per germline (reference sequence). The CDR3 extends over 22 amino acids. The CDR3 here is CASSIQALVTQGSTTRSYGYTF. In DNA form, the CDR3 reads TGTGCCAGTAGTATACAAGCCCTTGTCACACAGGGGTCGACTACTCGGAGCTATGGCTACACCTTC.

The chain is built from TRBV5-1 and TRBJ2-5; 10 bases line up with TRBD2. The DNA matches TRBJ2-7 better at its end, which makes the J call doubtful. The CDR3 extends over 15 amino acids. Germline CDR1 is SGHRS and CDR2 is YFSETQ. This CDR3 reads CASSAAGGPLYEQYF. CDR3 sequence (DNA): TGCGCCAGCAGCGCAGCGGGGGGGCCTCTCTACGAGCAGTACTTC.

The chain employs TRBV2 and TRBJ2-7, with a possible D match to TRBD1 (6 bases). This CDR3 is 12 amino acids long. V was clipped by 5 bases and J by 6 bases, with 11 bases between them. Germline CDR1 and CDR2: SNHLY and FYNNEI. The CDR3 loop is CASSIQGVEQYF. DNA for the CDR3: TGTGCCAGCAGTATACAGGGAGTCGAGCAGTACTTC.

CDR3 coding DNA: TGTGCCTGGAGAAGGACAGGGGGGAGCTATGGCTACACCTTC. It is translated as CAWRRTGGSYGYTF. The rearrangement links TRBV30 to TRBJ1-2, with 10 bases fitting TRBD1. The length of the CDR3 is 14 residues. Losses at the gene ends were 3 bases for V and 4 bases for J; bases not matched to a gene: 5. Germline CDR1 is GTSNPN and CDR2 is SVGIG (reference sequence).

The rearrangement uses TRBV2 and TRBJ1-2; D remains unclear. This CDR3 spans 12 amino acids. Germline loops: CDR1 SNHLY, CDR2 FYNNEI. The germline V and J ends were trimmed by 4 bases and 8 bases, with 11 bases remaining between them. CDR3 residues: CASSGTLGGYTF. For the CDR3, the DNA is TGTGCCAGCAGTGGGACTTTGGGGGGCTACACCTTC.

On this clone itself: Distinct nucleotide sequences in the sample also encode this CDR3. This chain joins TRBV6-1 and TRBJ1-2; D uncertain. V dropped 6 bases and J dropped 3 bases, with 11 bases sitting between them. The length of the CDR3 is 13 residues. Germline CDR1 reads MNHNS; CDR2 reads SASEGT. The DNA of the CDR3 is TGTGCCAGCAGCCTTAGGGAGGACTATGGCTACACCTTC. This codes for CASSLREDYGYTF.